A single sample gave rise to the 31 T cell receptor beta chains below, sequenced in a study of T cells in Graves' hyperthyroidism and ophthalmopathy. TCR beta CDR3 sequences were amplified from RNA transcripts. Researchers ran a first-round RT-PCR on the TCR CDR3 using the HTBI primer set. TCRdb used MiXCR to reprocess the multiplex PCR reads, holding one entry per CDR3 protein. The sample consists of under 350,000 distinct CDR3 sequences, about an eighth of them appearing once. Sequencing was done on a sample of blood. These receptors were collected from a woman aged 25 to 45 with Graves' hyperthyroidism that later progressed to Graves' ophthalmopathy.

Here the CDR3 DNA reads TGTGCCAGCGGACAGGGGGCCCAGCCCCAGCATTTT. Protein sequence: CASGQGAQPQHF. The V and J genes are TRBV25-1 and TRBJ1-5, with 11 bases aligning to TRBD1. The V gene's germline CDR1 is MGHDK and CDR2 SYGVNS. Trimming at V came to 8 bases and at J to 7 bases, leaving 1 base not matched to a gene. This CDR3 has 12 residues.

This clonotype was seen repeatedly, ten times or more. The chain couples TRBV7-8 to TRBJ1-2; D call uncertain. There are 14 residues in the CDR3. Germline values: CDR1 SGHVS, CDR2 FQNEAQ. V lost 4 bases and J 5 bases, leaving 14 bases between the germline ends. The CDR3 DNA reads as TGTGCCAGCAGCTCATCCCTGATGGGGTATGGCTACACCTTC. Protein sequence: CASSSSLMGYGYTF.

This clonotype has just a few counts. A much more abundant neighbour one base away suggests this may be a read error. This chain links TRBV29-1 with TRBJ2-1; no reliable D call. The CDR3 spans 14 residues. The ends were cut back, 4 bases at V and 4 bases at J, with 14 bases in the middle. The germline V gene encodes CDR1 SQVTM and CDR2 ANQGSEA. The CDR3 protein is CSVGGADVYNEQFF. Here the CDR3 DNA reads TGCAGCGTTGGGGGTGCAGACGTGTACAATGAGCAGTTCTTC.

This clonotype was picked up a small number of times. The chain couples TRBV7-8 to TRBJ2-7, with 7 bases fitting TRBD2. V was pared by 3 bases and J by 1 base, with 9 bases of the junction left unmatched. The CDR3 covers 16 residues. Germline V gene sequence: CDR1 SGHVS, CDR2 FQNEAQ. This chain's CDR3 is CASSLRTGGGSYEQYF. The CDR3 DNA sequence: TGTGCCAGCAGCTTGCGCACTGGCGGGGGTTCCTACGAGCAGTACTTC.

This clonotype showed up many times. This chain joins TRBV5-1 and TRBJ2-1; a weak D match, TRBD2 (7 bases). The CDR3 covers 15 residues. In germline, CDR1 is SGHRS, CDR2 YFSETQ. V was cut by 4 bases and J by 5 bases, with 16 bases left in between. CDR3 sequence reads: CASSRTAGPDNEQFF. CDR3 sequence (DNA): TGCGCCAGCAGCCGGACAGCGGGGCCCGACAATGAGCAGTTCTTC.

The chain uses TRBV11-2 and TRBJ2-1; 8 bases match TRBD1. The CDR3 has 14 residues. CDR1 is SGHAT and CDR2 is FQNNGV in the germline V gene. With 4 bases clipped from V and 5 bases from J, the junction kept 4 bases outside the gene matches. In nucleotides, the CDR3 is TGTGCCAGCAGCTCGACAGGGGTTCACAATGAGCAGTTCTTC. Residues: CASSSTGVHNEQFF.

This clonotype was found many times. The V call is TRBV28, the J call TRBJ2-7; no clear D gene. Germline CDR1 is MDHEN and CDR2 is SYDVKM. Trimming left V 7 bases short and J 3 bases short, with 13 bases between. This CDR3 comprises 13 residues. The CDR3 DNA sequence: TGTGCCAGCACGGTTCAGACTGACTACGAGCAGTACTTC. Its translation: CASTVQTDYEQYF.

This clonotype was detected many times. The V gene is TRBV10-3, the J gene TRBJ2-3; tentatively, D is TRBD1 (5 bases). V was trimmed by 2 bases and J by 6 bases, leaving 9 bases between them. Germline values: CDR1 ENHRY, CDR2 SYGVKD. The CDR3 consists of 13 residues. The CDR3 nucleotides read TGTGCCATCAGTGAGGACAGTCCCGATACGCAGTATTTT. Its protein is CAISEDSPDTQYF.

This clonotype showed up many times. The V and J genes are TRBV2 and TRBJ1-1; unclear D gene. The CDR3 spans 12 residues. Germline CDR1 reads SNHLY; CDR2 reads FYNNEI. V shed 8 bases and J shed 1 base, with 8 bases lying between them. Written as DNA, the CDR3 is TGTGCCAGCGCCTTGGGGAACACTGAAGCTTTCTTT. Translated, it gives CASALGNTEAFF.

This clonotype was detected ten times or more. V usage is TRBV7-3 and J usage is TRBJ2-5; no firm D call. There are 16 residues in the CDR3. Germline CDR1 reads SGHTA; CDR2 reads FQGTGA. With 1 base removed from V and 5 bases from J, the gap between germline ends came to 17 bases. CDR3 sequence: CASSLNGRGSRETQYF. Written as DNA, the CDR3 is TGTGCCAGCAGCTTAAACGGTAGAGGTAGCCGTGAGACCCAGTACTTC.

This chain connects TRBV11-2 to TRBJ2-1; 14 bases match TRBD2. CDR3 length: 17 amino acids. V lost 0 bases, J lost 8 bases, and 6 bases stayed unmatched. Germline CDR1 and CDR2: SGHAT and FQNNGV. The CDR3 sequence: CASSLEGTSGSNDEQFF. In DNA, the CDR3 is TGTGCCAGCAGCTTAGAGGGGACTAGCGGGAGTAACGATGAGCAGTTCTTC.

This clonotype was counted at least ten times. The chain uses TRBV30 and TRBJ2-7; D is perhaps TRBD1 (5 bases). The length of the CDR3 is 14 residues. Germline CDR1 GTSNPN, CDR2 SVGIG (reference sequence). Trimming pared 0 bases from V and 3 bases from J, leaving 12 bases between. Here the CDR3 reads CAWSVPFQGYEQYF. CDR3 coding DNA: TGTGCCTGGAGTGTCCCATTCCAGGGCTACGAGCAGTACTTC.

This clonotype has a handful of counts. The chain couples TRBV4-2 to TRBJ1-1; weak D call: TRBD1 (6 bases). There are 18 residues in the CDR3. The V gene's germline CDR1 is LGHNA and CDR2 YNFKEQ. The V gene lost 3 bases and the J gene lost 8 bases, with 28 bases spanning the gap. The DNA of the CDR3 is TGTGCCAGCAGCCAGCCCCCGGCGCCCTCCTCCACACAGGGAGAAGCTTTCTTT. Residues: CASSQPPAPSSTQGEAFF.

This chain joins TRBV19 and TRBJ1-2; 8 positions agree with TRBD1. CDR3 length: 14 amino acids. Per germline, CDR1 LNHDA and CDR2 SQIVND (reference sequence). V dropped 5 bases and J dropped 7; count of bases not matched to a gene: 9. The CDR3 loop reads CASSPKGQAFGYTF. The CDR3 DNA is TGTGCCAGTAGTCCAAAGGGACAGGCATTTGGCTACACCTTC.

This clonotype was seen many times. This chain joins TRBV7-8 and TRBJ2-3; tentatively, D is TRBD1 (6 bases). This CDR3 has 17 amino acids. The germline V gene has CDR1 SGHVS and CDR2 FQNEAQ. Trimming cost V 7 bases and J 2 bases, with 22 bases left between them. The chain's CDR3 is CASNRHRDKTPTDTQYF. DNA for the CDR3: TGTGCCAGCAACAGACACCGGGACAAAACCCCCACAGATACGCAGTATTTT.

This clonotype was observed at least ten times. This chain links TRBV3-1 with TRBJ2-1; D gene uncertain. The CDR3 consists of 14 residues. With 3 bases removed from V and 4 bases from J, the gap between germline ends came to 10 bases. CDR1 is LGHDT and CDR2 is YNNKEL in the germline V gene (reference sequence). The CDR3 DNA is TGTGCCAGCAGCCATTCCCCTGGGTACAATGAGCAGTTCTTC. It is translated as CASSHSPGYNEQFF.

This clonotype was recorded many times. Written as DNA, the CDR3 is TGCAGTGCTAGAGATGTCAAAGAGACCCAGTACTTC. Translation gives CSARDVKETQYF. The chain uses TRBV20-1 and TRBJ2-5; D is unclear. The V and J ends lost 0 bases and 3 bases respectively, with 5 bases between them. The CDR3 sequence is 12 residues long. Germline values: CDR1 DFQATT, CDR2 SNEGSKA (reference sequence).

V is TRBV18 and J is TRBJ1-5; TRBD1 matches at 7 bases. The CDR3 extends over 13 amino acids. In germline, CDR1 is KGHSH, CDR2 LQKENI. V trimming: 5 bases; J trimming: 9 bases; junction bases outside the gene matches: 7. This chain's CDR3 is CASSDRDRGPQHF. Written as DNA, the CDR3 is TGTGCCAGCTCAGACCGGGACAGAGGGCCCCAGCATTTT.

The CDR3 coding sequence is TGTGCCAGCAGTTACTCGTCTAGCGGGGTTCGCGAGCAGTACTTC. It codes for CASSYSSSGVREQYF. The chain has TRBV6-6 and TRBJ2-7; the match to TRBD2 covers 9 bases. The V and J ends lost 0 bases and 6 bases, in that order; junction bases with no gene match: 6. Germline CDR1 MNHNY, CDR2 SVGAGI (reference sequence). CDR3 length equals 15 residues.

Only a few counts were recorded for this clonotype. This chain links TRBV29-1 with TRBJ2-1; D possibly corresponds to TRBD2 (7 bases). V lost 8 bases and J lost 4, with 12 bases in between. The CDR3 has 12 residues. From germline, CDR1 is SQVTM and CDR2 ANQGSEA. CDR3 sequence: CSFRGGYNEQFF. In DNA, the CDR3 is TGCAGCTTTAGGGGGGGTTACAATGAGCAGTTCTTC.

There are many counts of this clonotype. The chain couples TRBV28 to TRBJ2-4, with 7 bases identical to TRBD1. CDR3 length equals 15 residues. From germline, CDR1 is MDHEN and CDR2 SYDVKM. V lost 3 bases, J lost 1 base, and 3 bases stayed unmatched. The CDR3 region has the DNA TGTGCCAGCAGTTTTGACAGGGTGGCCAAAAACATTCAGTACTTC. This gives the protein CASSFDRVAKNIQYF.

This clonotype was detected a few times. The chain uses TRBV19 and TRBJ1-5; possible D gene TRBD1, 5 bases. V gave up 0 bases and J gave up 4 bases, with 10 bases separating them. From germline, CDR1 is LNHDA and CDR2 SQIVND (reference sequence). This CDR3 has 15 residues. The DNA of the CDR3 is TGTGCCAGTAGTATAGAAGGGGCAGGGAATCAGCCCCAGCATTTT. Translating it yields CASSIEGAGNQPQHF.

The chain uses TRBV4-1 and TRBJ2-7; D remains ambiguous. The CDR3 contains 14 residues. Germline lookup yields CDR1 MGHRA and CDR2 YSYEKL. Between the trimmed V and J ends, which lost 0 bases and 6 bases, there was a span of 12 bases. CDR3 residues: CASSQEYGASEQYF. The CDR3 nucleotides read TGCGCCAGCAGCCAAGAATACGGCGCCTCCGAGCAGTACTTC.

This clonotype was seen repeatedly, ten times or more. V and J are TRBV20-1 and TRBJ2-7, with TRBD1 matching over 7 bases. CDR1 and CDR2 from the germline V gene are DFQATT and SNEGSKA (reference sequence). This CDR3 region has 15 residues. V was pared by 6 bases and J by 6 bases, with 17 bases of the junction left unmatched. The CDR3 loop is CSANPDSRQGREQYF. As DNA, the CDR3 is TGCAGTGCCAACCCCGATTCCCGACAGGGCCGCGAGCAGTACTTC.

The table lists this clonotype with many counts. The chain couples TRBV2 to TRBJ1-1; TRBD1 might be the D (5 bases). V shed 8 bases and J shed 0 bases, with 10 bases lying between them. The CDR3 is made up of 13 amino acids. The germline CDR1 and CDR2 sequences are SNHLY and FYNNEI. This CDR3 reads CASAGAMNTEAFF. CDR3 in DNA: TGTGCCAGCGCCGGGGCGATGAACACTGAAGCTTTCTTT.

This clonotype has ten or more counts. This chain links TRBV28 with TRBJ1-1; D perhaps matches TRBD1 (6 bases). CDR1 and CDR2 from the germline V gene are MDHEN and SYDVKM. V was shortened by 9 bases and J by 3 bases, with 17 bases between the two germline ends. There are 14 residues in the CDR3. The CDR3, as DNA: TGTGCCAGTAGTGGGGATGGGGGCTACACTGAAGCTTTCTTT. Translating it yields CASSGDGGYTEAFF.

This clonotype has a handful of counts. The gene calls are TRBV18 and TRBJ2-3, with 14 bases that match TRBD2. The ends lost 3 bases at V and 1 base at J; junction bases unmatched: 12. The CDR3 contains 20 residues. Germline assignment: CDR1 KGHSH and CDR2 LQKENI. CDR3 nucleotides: TGTGCCAGCTCACCGCCGGTGGGGACTAGCGGGAGAGCTCGCACAGATACGCAGTATTTT. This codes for CASSPPVGTSGRARTDTQYF.

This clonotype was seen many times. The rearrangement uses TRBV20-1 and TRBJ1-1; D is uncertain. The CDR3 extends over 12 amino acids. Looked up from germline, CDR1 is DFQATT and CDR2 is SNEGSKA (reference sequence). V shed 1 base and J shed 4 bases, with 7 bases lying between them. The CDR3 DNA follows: TGCAGTGCTAGAGGGGAGACCACTGAAGCTTTCTTT. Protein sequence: CSARGETTEAFF.

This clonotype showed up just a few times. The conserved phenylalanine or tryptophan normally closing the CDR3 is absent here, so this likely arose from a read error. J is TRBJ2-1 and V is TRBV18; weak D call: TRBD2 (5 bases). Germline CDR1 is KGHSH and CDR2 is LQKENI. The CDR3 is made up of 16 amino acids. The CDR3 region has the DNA TGTGCCAGCTCCCCACGGACTGGGATGCTATACAATGAGCAGTTCCTC. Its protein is CASSPRTGMLYNEQFL.

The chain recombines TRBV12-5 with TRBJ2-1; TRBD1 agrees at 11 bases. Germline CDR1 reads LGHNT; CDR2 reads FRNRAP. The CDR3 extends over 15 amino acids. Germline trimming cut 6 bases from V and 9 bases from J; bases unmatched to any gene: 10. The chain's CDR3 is CASGPGTGGEAEQFF. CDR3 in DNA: TGTGCTAGTGGACCCGGGACAGGGGGTGAGGCTGAGCAGTTCTTC.

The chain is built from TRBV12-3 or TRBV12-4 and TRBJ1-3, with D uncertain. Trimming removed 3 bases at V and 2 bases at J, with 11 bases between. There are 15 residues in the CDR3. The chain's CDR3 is CASSFDPGAGNTIYF. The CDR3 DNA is TGTGCCAGCAGTTTTGACCCCGGAGCTGGAAACACCATATATTTT.